This paragraph covers one TCR beta chain sequence. Its antigen is not identified. A second about 7 to 12 cycle PCR used barcoded and J-beta primers. TCRdb processed the 5' RACE reads anew with MiXCR; each CDR3 protein has one entry. The sample yields over 1,500,000 distinct CDR3 sequences, around half seen once. Germline CDR1 is MNHNY and CDR2 is SVGAGI (reference sequence). This CDR3 region has 13 residues. The source of the sample is a study of blood T cells in healthy people across ages. Study-wide points: As age increased, TCR beta diversity per million T cells fell in a roughly linear fashion.

The rearrangement links TRBV6-6 to TRBJ1-5, with D perhaps matching TRBD1 (6 bases). Sample: blood. The clonotype originates from a woman aged 40 to 50 in good health. The chain's CDR3 is CAGGDGRNQPQHF. The CDR3, as DNA: TGTGCAGGGGGAGATGGGCGCAATCAGCCCCAGCATTTT.